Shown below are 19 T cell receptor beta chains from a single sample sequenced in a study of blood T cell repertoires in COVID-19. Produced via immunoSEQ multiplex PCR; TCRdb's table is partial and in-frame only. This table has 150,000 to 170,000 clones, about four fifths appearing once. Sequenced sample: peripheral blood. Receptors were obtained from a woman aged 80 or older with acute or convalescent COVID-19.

The DNA for the CDR3 is TGCGCCAGCAGCACCATAGGGGGACCTACGGGAGAGCAGTACTTC. Its protein product is CASSTIGGPTGEQYF. The V call is TRBV5-1, the J call TRBJ2-7; weak D call: TRBD1 (6 bases). Trimming removed 4 bases at V and 7 bases at J, with 21 bases between. The germline V gene has CDR1 SGHRS and CDR2 YFSETQ. The CDR3 has 15 residues.

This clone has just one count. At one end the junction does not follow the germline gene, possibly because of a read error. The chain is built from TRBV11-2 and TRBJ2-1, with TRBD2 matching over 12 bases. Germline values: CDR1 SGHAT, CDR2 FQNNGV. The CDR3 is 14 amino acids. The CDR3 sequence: CASSLETSGSYVVF. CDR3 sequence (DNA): TGTGCCAGCAGCTTAGAGACTAGCGGGAGTTATGTGGTCTTC.

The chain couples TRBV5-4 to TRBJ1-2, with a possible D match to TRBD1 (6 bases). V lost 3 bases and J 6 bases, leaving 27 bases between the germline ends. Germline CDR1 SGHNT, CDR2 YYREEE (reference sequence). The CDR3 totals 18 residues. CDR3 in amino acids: CASSSATRGTGWSHGYTF. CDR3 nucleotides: TGTGCCAGCAGCTCAGCGACCAGGGGTACGGGGTGGAGCCATGGCTACACCTTC.

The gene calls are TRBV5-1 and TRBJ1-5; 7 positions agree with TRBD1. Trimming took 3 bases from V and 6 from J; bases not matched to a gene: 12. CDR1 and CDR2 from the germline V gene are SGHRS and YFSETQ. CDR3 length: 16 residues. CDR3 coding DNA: TGCGCCAGCAGCTCAGAGCCGACAGGGACTCGTCAGCCCCAGCATTTT. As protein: CASSSEPTGTRQPQHF.

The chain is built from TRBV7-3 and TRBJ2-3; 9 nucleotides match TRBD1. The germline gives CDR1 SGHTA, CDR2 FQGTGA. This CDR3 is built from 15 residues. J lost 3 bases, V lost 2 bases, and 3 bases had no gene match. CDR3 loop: CASSLGQGRTDTQYF. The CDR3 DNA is TGTGCCAGCAGCTTAGGACAGGGGAGGACAGATACGCAGTATTTT.

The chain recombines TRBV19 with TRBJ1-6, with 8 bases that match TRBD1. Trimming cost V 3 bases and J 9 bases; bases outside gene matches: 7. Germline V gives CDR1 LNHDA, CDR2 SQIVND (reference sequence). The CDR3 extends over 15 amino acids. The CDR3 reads CASSISTGGGSPLHF. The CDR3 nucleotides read TGTGCCAGTAGTATCTCCACAGGGGGTGGTTCACCCCTCCACTTT.

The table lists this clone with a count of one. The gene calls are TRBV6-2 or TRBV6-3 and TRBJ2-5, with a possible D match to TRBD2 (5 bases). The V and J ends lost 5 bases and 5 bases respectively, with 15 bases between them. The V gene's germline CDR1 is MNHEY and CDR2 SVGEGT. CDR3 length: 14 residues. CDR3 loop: CASSPGGGAETQYF. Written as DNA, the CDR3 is TGTGCCAGCAGTCCCGGTGGAGGAGCGGAGACCCAGTACTTC.

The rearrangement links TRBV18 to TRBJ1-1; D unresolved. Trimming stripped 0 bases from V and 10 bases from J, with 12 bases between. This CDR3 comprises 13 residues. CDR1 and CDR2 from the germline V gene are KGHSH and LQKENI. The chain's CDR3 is CASSPPSGEGAFF. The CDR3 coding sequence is TGTGCCAGCTCACCACCGTCCGGGGAGGGAGCTTTCTTT.

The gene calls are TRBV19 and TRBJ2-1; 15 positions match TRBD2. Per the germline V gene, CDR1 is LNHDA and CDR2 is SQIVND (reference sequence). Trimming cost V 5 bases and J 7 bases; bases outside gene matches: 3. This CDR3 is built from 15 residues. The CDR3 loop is CASSLGTSGRNEQFF. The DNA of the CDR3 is TGTGCCAGTAGTCTCGGGACTAGCGGGAGGAATGAGCAGTTCTTC. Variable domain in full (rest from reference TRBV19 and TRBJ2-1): DGGITQSPKYLFRKEGQNVTLSCEQNLNHDAMYWYRQDPGQGLRLIYYSQIVNDFQKGDIAEGYSVSREKKESFPLTVTSAQKNPTAFYLCASSLGTSGRNEQFFGPGTRLTVL.

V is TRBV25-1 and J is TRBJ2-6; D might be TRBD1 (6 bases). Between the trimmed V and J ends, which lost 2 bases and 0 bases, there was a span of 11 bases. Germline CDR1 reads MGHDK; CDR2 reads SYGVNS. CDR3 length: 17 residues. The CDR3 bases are TGTGCCAGCAGTGAAGACAGGTTTGCCTCTGGGGCCAACGTCCTGACTTTC. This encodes CASSEDRFASGANVLTF. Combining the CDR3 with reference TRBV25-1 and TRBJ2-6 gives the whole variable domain EADIYQTPRYLVIGTGKKITLECSQTMGHDKMYWYQQDPGMELHLIHYSYGVNSTEKGDLSSESTVSRIRTEHFPLTLESARPSHTSQYLCASSEDRFASGANVLTFGAGSRLTVL.

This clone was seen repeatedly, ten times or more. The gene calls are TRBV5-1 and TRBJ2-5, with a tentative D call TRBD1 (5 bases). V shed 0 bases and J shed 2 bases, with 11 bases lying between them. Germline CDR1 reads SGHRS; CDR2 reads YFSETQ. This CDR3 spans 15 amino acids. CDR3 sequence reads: CASSLAVGQQETQYF. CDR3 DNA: TGCGCCAGCAGCTTGGCCGTTGGACAACAAGAGACCCAGTACTTC.

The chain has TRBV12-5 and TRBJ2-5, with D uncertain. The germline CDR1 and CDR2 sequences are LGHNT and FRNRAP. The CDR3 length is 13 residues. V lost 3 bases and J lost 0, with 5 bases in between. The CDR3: CASGFRYQETQYF. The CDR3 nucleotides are TGTGCTAGTGGTTTTCGGTACCAAGAGACCCAGTACTTC. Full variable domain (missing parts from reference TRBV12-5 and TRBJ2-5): DARVTQTPRHKVTEMGQEVTMRCQPILGHNTVFWYRQTMMQGLELLAYFRNRAPLDDSGMPKDRFSAEMPDATLATLKIQPSEPRDSAVYFCASGFRYQETQYFGPGTRLLVL.

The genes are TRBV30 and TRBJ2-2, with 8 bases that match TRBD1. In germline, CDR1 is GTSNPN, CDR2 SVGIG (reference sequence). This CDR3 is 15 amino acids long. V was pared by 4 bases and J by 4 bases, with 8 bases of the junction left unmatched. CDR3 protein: CAWISPDRGTGELFF. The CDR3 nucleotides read TGTGCCTGGATTTCCCCCGACAGGGGCACCGGGGAGCTGTTTTTT. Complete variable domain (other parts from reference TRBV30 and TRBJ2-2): SQTIHQWPATLVQPVGSPLSLECTVEGTSNPNLYWYRQAAGRGLQLLFYSVGIGQISSEVPQNLSASRPQDRQFILSSKKLLLSDSGFYLCAWISPDRGTGELFFGEGSRLTVL.

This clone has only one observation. The CDR3 loop reads CASSPSGGNTEAFF. The CDR3 nucleotides are TGTGCCAGCTCACCCTCCGGAGGGAACACTGAAGCTTTCTTT. J is TRBJ1-1 and V is TRBV18; D gene uncertain. The CDR3 is made up of 14 amino acids. CDR1 and CDR2 from the germline V gene are KGHSH and LQKENI. V gave up 3 bases and J gave up 1 base, with 9 bases separating them.

CDR3 coding DNA: TGTGCCAGCAGCGATCAGATCGGGACAGCGAACACCGGGGAGCTGTTTTTT. This sequence encodes CASSDQIGTANTGELFF. This chain uses TRBV7-3 with TRBJ2-2, with 7 bases fitting TRBD1. The V gene's germline CDR1 is SGHTA and CDR2 FQGTGA. With 5 bases clipped from V and 0 bases from J, the junction kept 9 bases outside the gene matches. This CDR3 region has 17 residues.

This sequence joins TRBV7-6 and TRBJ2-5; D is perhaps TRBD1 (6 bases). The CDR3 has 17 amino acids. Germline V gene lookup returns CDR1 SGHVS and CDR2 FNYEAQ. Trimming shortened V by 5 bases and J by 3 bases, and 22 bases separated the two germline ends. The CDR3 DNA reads TGTGCCAGCAGCCAATACCGGGACATTACCCCAAAAGAGACCCAGTACTTC. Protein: CASSQYRDITPKETQYF.

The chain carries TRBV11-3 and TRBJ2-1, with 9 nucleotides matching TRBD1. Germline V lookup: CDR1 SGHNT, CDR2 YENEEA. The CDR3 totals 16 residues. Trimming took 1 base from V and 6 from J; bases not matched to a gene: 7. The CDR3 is CASSLGGDREFNEQFF. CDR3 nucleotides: TGTGCCAGCAGCTTAGGGGGGGACAGGGAGTTCAATGAGCAGTTCTTC.

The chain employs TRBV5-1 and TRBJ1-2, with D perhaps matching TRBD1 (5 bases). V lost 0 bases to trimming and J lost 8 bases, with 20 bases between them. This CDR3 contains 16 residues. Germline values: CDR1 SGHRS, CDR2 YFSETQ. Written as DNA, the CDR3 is TGCGCCAGCAGCTTGGACCCTCAGGGCCTCGGCTGGGGCTACACCTTC. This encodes CASSLDPQGLGWGYTF.

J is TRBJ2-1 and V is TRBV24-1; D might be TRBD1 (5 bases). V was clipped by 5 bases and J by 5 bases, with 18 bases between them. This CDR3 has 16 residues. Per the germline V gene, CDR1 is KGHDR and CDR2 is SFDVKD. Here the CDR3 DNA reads TGTGCCACCAGTGGGGGCTGCAAGAAAATAAACAATGAGCAGTTCTTC. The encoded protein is CATSGGCKKINNEQFF.